This TCR beta chain stems from a study of T cell responses to AZD1222 COVID-19 vaccine. Assay: immunoSEQ multiplex PCR; the TCRdb copy retains only in-frame clones and omits some. The top ten hold 15% of the sample, which has more than 85,000 clones, roughly 90% seen once. Germline loops: CDR1 SGHNT, CDR2 YENEEA. The CDR3 spans 17 residues. V lost 0 bases to trimming and J lost 3 bases, with 16 bases between them. The V and J genes are TRBV11-3 and TRBJ2-3; D is possibly TRBD2 (5 bases). Sequenced material: peripheral blood, taken 28 days after the second AZD1222 dose. This clonotype was sampled from an adult who received the AZD1222 COVID-19 vaccine. The DNA of the CDR3 is TGTGCCAGCAGCTTAGATTCTGAGGGTTTTGTTACAGATACGCAGTATTTT. Translating gives CASSLDSEGFVTDTQYF.